Presented here are 25 T cell receptor beta chains from one specimen sequenced in a study of T cells after yellow fever vaccination. Each CDR3 protein gets one entry after TCRdb re-called the 5' RACE reads with MiXCR. Seen here are hundreds of thousands of distinct CDR3 sequences, 3.6% observed once, and the top ten hold less than 25%. The source material was PBMCs, sampled on the day of the yellow fever booster vaccination. The receptor set was obtained from a young man who received the YFV17D yellow fever vaccine.

This clonotype was observed at least ten times. This sequence joins TRBV4-2 and TRBJ1-5, with D perhaps TRBD1 (6 bases). Germline-derived CDR1 and CDR2 are LGHNA and YNFKEQ. Deletions cut 2 bases from V and 6 bases from J, with 11 bases between. The CDR3 is 14 amino acids. The CDR3 DNA reads TGTGCCAGCAGCCAATTACAGGGTTTTCAGCCCCAGCATTTT. Amino acids: CASSQLQGFQPQHF.

This clonotype has ten or more counts. In DNA form, the CDR3 reads TGTGCCAGCAGCTTGGACCGGGTCCGGTACAATGAGCAGTTCTTC. Protein: CASSLDRVRYNEQFF. This chain joins TRBV5-8 and TRBJ2-1; no definite D call. Germline CDR1 is SGHTS and CDR2 is YDEGEE. V was pared by 0 bases and J by 4 bases, with 11 bases between. The CDR3 has 15 residues.

This clonotype was seen ten or more times. The chain joins TRBV2 to TRBJ2-3; TRBD2 matches at 8 bases. Germline V lookup: CDR1 SNHLY, CDR2 FYNNEI. The CDR3 is 15 residues long. V shed 8 bases and J 5 bases; nucleotides not matched to a gene: 12. CDR3: CASGTYGGAEDTQYF. CDR3 coding DNA: TGTGCCAGCGGGACTTACGGGGGGGCCGAAGATACGCAGTATTTT.

This clonotype was seen ten or more times. The chain employs TRBV7-3 and TRBJ2-3; 10 nucleotides agree with TRBD2. The CDR3 loop spans 17 amino acids. V lost 2 bases, J lost 4 bases, and 9 bases stayed unmatched. Germline CDR1 reads SGHTA; CDR2 reads FQGTGA. The CDR3 nucleotides are TGTGCCAGCAGCTTAGGTCCAGCGGGGGGGCCTGCAGATACGCAGTATTTT. The encoded protein is CASSLGPAGGPADTQYF.

In its sample, this clonotype was seen a few times. J is TRBJ2-6 and V is TRBV7-9; D is possibly TRBD1 (5 bases). Germline CDR1 is SEHNR and CDR2 is FQNEAQ (reference sequence). This CDR3 has 18 residues. V was pared by 2 bases and J by 3 bases, with 17 bases between. The CDR3 reads CASSLRAGRVSGANVLTF. CDR3 coding DNA: TGTGCCAGCAGCTTAAGGGCAGGCAGGGTGAGTGGGGCCAACGTCCTGACTTTC.

This clonotype was observed a few times. V usage is TRBV5-5 and J usage is TRBJ2-7; 9 bases line up with TRBD1. V was pared by 1 base and J by 6 bases, with 5 bases of the junction left unmatched. The V gene's germline CDR1 is SGHKS and CDR2 YYEKEE (reference sequence). CDR3 size: 14 residues. The CDR3 protein is CASSLLTGGREQYF. CDR3 DNA: TGTGCCAGCAGCTTGCTAACAGGGGGCCGCGAGCAGTACTTC.

This chain uses TRBV7-9 with TRBJ2-6; maybe TRBD2 (5 bases). Germline CDR1 is SEHNR and CDR2 is FQNEAQ (reference sequence). CDR3 length equals 18 residues. With 2 bases removed from V and 0 bases from J, the gap between germline ends came to 14 bases. The CDR3 DNA follows: TGTGCCAGCAGCTTAAGAGGGTTCGGTCCCTCTGGGGCCAACGTCCTGACTTTC. This gives the protein CASSLRGFGPSGANVLTF.

This clonotype was recorded a few times. This chain links TRBV9 with TRBJ2-3; TRBD2 might be the D (5 bases). Trimming cost V 2 bases and J 6 bases, with 13 bases left between them. The CDR3 covers 14 residues. Germline values: CDR1 SGDLS, CDR2 YYNGEE. The CDR3 DNA reads as TGTGCCAGCAGCGTGACCTCCCGGAGGGATACGCAGTATTTT. Residues: CASSVTSRRDTQYF. The complete variable domain, with remaining parts taken from reference TRBV9 and TRBJ2-3, reads DSGVTQTPKHLITATGQRVTLRCSPRSGDLSVYWYQQSLDQGLQFLIQYYNGEERAKGNILERFSAQQFPDLHSELNLSSLELGDSALYFCASSVTSRRDTQYFGPGTRLTVL.

This clonotype was observed at least ten times. The CDR3 bases are TGTGCCAGCAGCTTATTGGCCTGGGATGGCTACACCTTC. As protein: CASSLLAWDGYTF. The J gene is TRBJ1-2, the V gene TRBV7-9; D is unclear. V gave up 2 bases and J gave up 6 bases, with 10 bases separating them. Germline CDR1 and CDR2: SEHNR and FQNEAQ (reference sequence). The CDR3 loop spans 13 amino acids.

This clonotype has a count of ten or more. The chain joins TRBV4-1 to TRBJ1-1; the match to TRBD1 covers 7 bases. Trimming took 4 bases from V and 2 from J; bases not matched to a gene: 7. CDR1 is MGHRA, CDR2 YSYEKL, per germline. The CDR3 spans 15 residues. The CDR3 reads CASSPLQGSNTEAFF. CDR3 nucleotides: TGCGCCAGCAGCCCCCTACAGGGGAGCAACACTGAAGCTTTCTTT.

This clonotype was seen many times. The genes are TRBV9 and TRBJ1-3; D gene uncertain. CDR3 length: 17 amino acids. Trimming removed 2 bases from V and 2 bases from J, with 17 bases in between. CDR1 is SGDLS and CDR2 is YYNGEE in the germline V gene. CDR3 loop: CASSVSSVGQTGNTIYF. DNA for the CDR3: TGTGCCAGCAGCGTGTCTTCGGTTGGGCAGACTGGAAACACCATATATTTT.

This clonotype was observed at least ten times. The rearrangement joins TRBV5-1 to TRBJ2-7, with D tentatively TRBD2 (7 bases). The V end was cut by 3 bases, the J end by 6 bases, with 13 bases between. There are 13 residues in the CDR3. Germline CDR1 and CDR2: SGHRS and YFSETQ. The CDR3 nucleotides are TGCGCCAGCAGCTCTTCAGGGGAGGGCGAGCAGTACGTC. Translated: CASSSSGEGEQYV.

This clonotype was counted at least ten times. The chain uses TRBV19 and TRBJ2-7, with D hard to call. Germline CDR1 is LNHDA and CDR2 is SQIVND (reference sequence). CDR3 length equals 13 residues. Trimming left V 5 bases short and J 5 bases short, with 13 bases between. The CDR3 sequence: CASSRGGRDEQYF. CDR3 sequence (DNA): TGTGCCAGTAGTCGAGGCGGCCGGGACGAGCAGTACTTC.

Ten or more counts support this clonotype. Sequence at one end of the junction differs from germline and may be a read error. V gene TRBV6-1 combines with J gene TRBJ2-3; 12 nucleotides line up with TRBD1. From germline, CDR1 is MNHNS and CDR2 SASEGT. The length of the CDR3 is 16 residues. Here the CDR3 DNA reads TGTGCCAGCAAGGATACCGGGACAGGGGGCACGGATACGCAGTATTTT. Its protein product is CASKDTGTGGTDTQYF.

This clonotype was found many times. The V call is TRBV10-3, the J call TRBJ2-7; 7 nucleotides agree with TRBD1. The CDR3 contains 16 residues. Germline CDR1 and CDR2: ENHRY and SYGVKD. Losses at the gene ends were 0 bases for V and 0 bases for J; bases not matched to a gene: 5. The CDR3 DNA is TGTGCCATCAGTGAGTCCCTCGGGACAGTCTCCTACGAGCAGTACTTC. This encodes CAISESLGTVSYEQYF.

This clonotype was detected ten times or more. The chain employs TRBV29-1 and TRBJ1-5, with D possibly TRBD1 on 5 matching bases. The germline V and J ends were trimmed by 4 bases and 4 bases, with 11 bases remaining between them. CDR1 is SQVTM and CDR2 is ANQGSEA in the germline V gene. The CDR3 runs 13 residues. CDR3 bases: TGCAGCGTTGGCAGGGAAGGGAATCAGCCCCAGCATTTT. It specifies CSVGREGNQPQHF.

This clonotype was detected many times. This CDR3 is CASSQVSTNTGELFF. The CDR3 region has the DNA TGCGCCAGCAGCCAGGTGTCCACGAACACCGGGGAGCTGTTTTTT. The chain recombines TRBV4-3 with TRBJ2-2; no clear D gene. The CDR3 totals 15 residues. V dropped 3 bases and J dropped 0 bases, with 8 bases sitting between them. CDR1 and CDR2 from the germline V gene are LGHNA and YSLEER.

The sample holds many counts of this clonotype. CDR3 sequence: CASSLNGGDTDTQYF. The DNA of the CDR3 is TGCGCCAGCAGCTTGAACGGGGGGGACACAGATACGCAGTATTTT. The rearrangement joins TRBV5-1 to TRBJ2-3; 8 nucleotides agree with TRBD2. The CDR3 runs 15 residues. CDR1 and CDR2 (germline): SGHRS, YFSETQ. Trimming took 1 base from V and 2 from J; bases not matched to a gene: 3. Looking up the rest from reference TRBV5-1 and TRBJ2-3 gives the full variable domain: KAGVTQTPRYLIKTRGQQVTLSCSPISGHRSVSWYQQTPGQGLQFLFEYFSETQRNKGNFPGRFSGRQFSNSRSEMNVSTLELGDSALYLCASSLNGGDTDTQYFGPGTRLTVL.

This clonotype was seen only a few times. The DNA for the CDR3 is TGTGCCAGCAGAGCGGACAGGATTAGCACAGATACGCAGTATTTT. It translates to CASRADRISTDTQYF. This chain uses TRBV28 with TRBJ2-3, with TRBD1 identical over 7 bases. J gave up 0 bases and V 6 bases, and 6 bases lay outside the gene matches. The germline gives CDR1 MDHEN, CDR2 SYDVKM. CDR3 length: 15 amino acids.

The chain combines TRBV13 with TRBJ1-2; 7 bases match TRBD1. The germline V gene encodes CDR1 PRHDT and CDR2 FYEKMQ (reference sequence). V lost 5 bases and J lost 6; bases outside the gene matches: 15. The CDR3 is made up of 16 amino acids. CDR3 sequence reads: CASSQEGAGSVDGYTF. The CDR3 DNA sequence: TGTGCCAGCAGCCAAGAGGGGGCAGGCTCTGTGGATGGCTACACCTTC.

With respect to this clonotype: One base away lies a much larger clone, so this may be a sequencing read error. This chain links TRBV11-2 with TRBJ2-3; 7 bases agree with TRBD1. Germline values: CDR1 SGHAT, CDR2 FQNNGV. The CDR3 totals 13 residues. For the CDR3, the DNA is TGTGCCGGCAGCCCGAGAGCAGGGGGTACGCAGTATTTT. The encoded protein is CAGSPRAGGTQYF. The full variable domain, completed using reference TRBV11-2 and TRBJ2-3, is EAGVAQSPRYKIIEKRQSVAFWCNPISGHATLYWYQQILGQGPKLLIQFQNNGVVDDSQLPKDRFSAERLKGVDSTLKIQPAKLEDSAVYLCAGSPRAGGTQYFGPGTRLTVL.

Many counts were recorded for this clonotype. The V call is TRBV3-1, the J call TRBJ2-5; perhaps TRBD1 as D (5 bases). The CDR3 has 13 amino acids. From germline, CDR1 is LGHDT and CDR2 YNNKEL (reference sequence). The germline V and J ends were trimmed by 2 bases and 5 bases, with 9 bases remaining between them. DNA of the CDR3: TGTGCCAGCAGCCAACAGGGCGTGGAGACCCAGTACTTC. Its translation is CASSQQGVETQYF.

This clonotype came up many times. The chain carries TRBV5-4 and TRBJ1-4; the D is unclear. The CDR3 has 14 residues. V was shortened by 5 bases and J by 2 bases, with 10 bases between the two germline ends. Germline lookup yields CDR1 SGHNT and CDR2 YYREEE (reference sequence). CDR3 sequence reads: CASSKVGTNEKLFF. The CDR3 DNA sequence: TGTGCCAGCAGTAAAGTCGGGACTAATGAAAAACTGTTTTTT.

CDR3 in amino acids: CSDTGAEGYTF. In nucleotides, the CDR3 is TGCAGTGACACAGGGGCGGAGGGCTACACCTTC. The chain has TRBV20-1 and TRBJ1-2; TRBD1 aligns across 7 bases. V lost 7 bases to trimming and J lost 8 bases; unmatched junction nucleotides: 7. The CDR3 loop spans 11 amino acids. CDR1 is DFQATT, CDR2 SNEGSKA, per germline (reference sequence).

This clonotype showed up just a few times. An end of the junction differs from the germline gene, which may be a read error. CDR3 nucleotides: TGTGCCAGCAGCCCGGGACTAGCGGGGGCCTACGGGCAGTACTTC. It translates to CASSPGLAGAYGQYF. This rearrangement joins TRBV3-1 to TRBJ2-7; 14 bases map to TRBD2. Germline V lookup: CDR1 LGHDT, CDR2 YNNKEL (reference sequence). The CDR3 loop spans 15 amino acids.